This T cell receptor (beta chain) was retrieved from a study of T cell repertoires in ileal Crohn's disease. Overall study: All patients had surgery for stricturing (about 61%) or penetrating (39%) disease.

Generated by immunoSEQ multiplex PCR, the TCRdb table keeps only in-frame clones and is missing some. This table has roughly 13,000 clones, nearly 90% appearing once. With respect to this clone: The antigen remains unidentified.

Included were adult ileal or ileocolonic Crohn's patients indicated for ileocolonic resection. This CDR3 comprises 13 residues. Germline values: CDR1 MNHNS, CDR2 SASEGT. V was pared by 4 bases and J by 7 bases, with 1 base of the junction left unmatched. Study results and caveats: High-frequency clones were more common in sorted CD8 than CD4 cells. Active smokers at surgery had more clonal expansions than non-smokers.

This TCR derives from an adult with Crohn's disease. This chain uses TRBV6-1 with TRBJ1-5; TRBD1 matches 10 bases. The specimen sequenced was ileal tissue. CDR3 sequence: CASSGTGGQPQHF. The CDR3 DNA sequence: TGTGCCAGCAGTGGGACAGGGGGGCAGCCCCAGCATTTT.